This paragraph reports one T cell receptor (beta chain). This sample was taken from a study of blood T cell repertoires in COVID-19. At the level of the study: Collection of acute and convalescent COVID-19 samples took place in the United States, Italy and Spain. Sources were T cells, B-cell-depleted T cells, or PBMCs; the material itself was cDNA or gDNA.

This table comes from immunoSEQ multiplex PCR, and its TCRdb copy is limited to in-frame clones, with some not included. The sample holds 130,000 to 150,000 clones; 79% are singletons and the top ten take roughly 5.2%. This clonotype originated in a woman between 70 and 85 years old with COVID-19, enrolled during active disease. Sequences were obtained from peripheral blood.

The CDR3 sequence is CASSYLASGAVYNEQFF. The CDR3 nucleotides read TGTGCCAGCAGTTACTTGGCTAGCGGGGCCGTCTACAATGAGCAGTTCTTC. The chain joins TRBV6-2 or TRBV6-3 to TRBJ2-1; 9 positions agree with TRBD2. With V trimmed by 1 base and J by 3 bases, 7 bases remained unmatched. Germline CDR1 reads MNHEY; CDR2 reads SVGEGT. This CDR3 contains 17 residues.